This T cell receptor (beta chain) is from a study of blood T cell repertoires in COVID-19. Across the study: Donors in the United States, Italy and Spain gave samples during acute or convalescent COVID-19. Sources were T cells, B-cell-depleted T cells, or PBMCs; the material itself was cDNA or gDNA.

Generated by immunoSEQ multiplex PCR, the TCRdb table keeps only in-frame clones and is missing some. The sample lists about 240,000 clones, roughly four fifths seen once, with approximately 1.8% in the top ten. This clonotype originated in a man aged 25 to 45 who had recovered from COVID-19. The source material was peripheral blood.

CDR3 residues: CASRENGDYPLAFF. For the CDR3, the DNA is TGTGCCAGCAGAGAAAACGGAGACTACCCGTTGGCTTTCTTT. V and J are TRBV2 and TRBJ1-1; unclear D gene. Trimming removed 6 bases at V and 11 bases at J, with 22 bases between. In germline, CDR1 is SNHLY, CDR2 FYNNEI. This CDR3 region has 14 residues.